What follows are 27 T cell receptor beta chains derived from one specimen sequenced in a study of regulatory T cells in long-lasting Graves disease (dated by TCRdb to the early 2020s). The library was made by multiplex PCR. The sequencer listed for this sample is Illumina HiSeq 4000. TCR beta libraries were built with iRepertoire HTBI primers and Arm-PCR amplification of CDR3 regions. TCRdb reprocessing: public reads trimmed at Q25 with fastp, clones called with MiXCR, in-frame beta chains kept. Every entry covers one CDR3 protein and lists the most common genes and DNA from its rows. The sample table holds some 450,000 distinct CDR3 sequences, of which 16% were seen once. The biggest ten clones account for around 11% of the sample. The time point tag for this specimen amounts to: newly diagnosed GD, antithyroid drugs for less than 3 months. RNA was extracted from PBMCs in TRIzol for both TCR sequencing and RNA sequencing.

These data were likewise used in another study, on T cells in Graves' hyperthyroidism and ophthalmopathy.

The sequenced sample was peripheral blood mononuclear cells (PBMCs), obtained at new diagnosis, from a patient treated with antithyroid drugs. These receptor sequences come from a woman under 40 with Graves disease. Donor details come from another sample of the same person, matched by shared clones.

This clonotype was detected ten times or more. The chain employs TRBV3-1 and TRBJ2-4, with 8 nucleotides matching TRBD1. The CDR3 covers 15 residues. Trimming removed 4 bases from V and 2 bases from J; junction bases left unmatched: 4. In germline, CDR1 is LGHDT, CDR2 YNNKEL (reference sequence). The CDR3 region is CASSPWTGSKNIQYF. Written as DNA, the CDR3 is TGTGCCAGCAGCCCCTGGACAGGGTCCAAAAACATTCAGTACTTC. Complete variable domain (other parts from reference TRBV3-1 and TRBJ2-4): DTAVSQTPKYLVTQMGNDKSIKCEQNLGHDTMYWYKQDSKKFLKIMFSYNNKELIINETVPNRFSPKSPDKAHLNLHINSLELGDSAVYFCASSPWTGSKNIQYFGAGTRLSVL.

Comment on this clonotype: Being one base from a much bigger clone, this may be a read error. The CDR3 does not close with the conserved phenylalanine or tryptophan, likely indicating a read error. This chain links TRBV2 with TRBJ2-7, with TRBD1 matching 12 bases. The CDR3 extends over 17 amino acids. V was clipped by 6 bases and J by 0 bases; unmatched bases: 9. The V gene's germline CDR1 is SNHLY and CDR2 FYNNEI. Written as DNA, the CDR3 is TGTGCCAGCAGAGCCGGGACAGGGGGCTTAAGCTCCTACGAGCAGTACCTC. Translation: CASRAGTGGLSSYEQYL.

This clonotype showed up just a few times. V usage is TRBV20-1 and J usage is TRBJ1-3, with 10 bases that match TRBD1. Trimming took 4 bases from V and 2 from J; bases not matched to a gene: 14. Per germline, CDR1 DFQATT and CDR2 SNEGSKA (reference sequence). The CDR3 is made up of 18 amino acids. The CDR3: CSAKNRWTGTGAGNTIYF. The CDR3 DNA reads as TGCAGTGCTAAAAATCGATGGACCGGGACAGGGGCTGGAAACACCATATATTTT.

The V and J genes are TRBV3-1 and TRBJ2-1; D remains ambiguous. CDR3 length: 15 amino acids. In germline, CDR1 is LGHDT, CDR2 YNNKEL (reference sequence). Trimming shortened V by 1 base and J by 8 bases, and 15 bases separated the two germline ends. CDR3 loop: CASSQGDMSIDEQFF. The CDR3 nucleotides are TGTGCCAGCAGCCAAGGTGACATGAGTATCGATGAGCAGTTCTTC.

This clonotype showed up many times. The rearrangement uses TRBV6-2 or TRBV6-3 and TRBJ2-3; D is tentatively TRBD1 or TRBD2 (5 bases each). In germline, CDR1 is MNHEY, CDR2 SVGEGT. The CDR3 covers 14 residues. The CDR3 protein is CSESGPGATDTQYF. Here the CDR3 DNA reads TGTTCTGAATCGGGACCAGGTGCCACAGATACGCAGTATTTT.

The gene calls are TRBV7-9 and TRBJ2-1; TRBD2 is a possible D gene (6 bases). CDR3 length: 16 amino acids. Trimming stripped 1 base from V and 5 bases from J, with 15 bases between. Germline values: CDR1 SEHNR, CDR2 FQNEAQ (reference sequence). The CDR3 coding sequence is TGTGCCAGCAGCTTAGAGCAGCCGGGGGTCCACAATGAGCAGTTCTTC. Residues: CASSLEQPGVHNEQFF.

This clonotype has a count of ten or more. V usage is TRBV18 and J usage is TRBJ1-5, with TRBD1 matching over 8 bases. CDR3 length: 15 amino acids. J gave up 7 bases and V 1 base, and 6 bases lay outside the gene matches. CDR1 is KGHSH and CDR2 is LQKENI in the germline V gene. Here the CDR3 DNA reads TGTGCCAGCTCACCACTTCTAGGACAGGGCCAGCCCCAGCATTTT. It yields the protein CASSPLLGQGQPQHF.

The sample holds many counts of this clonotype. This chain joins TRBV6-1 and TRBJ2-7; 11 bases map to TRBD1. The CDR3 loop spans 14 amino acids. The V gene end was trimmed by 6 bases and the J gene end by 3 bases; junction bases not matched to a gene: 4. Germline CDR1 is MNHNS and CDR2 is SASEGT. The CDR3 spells CASREGQGDYEQYF. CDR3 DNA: TGTGCCAGCAGAGAGGGACAGGGGGACTACGAGCAGTACTTC.

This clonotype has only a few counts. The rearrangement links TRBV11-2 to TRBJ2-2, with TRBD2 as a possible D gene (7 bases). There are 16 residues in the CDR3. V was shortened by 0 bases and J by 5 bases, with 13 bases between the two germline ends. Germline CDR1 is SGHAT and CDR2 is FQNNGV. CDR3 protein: CASSLEGGAGTGELFF. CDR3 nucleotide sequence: TGTGCCAGCAGCTTAGAGGGGGGGGCAGGGACCGGGGAGCTGTTTTTT.

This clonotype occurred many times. CDR3: CASSVGTGVTNYGYTF. The CDR3, as DNA: TGTGCCAGCAGCGTGGGGACAGGGGTTACGAACTATGGCTACACCTTC. This sequence joins TRBV3-1 and TRBJ1-2; 10 nucleotides agree with TRBD1. J lost 2 bases, V lost 5 bases, and 8 bases had no gene match. The CDR3 has 16 residues. Per germline, CDR1 LGHDT and CDR2 YNNKEL (reference sequence). Full variable domain (remainder filled in from reference TRBV3-1 and TRBJ1-2): DTAVSQTPKYLVTQMGNDKSIKCEQNLGHDTMYWYKQDSKKFLKIMFSYNNKELIINETVPNRFSPKSPDKAHLNLHINSLELGDSAVYFCASSVGTGVTNYGYTFGSGTRLTVV.

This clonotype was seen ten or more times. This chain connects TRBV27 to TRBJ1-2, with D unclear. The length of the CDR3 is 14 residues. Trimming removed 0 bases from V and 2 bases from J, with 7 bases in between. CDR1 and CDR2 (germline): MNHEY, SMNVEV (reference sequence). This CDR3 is CASSLSGRNYGYTF. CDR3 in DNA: TGTGCCAGCAGTTTATCGGGTCGGAACTATGGCTACACCTTC.

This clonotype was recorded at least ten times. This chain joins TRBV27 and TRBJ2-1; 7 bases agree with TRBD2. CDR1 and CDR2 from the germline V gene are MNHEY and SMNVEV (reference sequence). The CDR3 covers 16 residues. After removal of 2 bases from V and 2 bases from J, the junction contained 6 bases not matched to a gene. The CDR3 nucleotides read TGTGCCAGCAGTTTACCCGGGAGGCGGACCTACAATGAGCAGTTCTTC. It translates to CASSLPGRRTYNEQFF.

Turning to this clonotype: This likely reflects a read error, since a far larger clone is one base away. CDR3 amino acids: CASTASGSRRSYEQFF. In DNA form, the CDR3 reads TGTGCCAGCACCGCTAGCGGGAGTCGTCGGTCCTACGAGCAGTTCTTC. The chain is built from TRBV6-2 or TRBV6-3 and TRBJ2-7; 10 nucleotides agree with TRBD2. The J call could be wrong; TRBJ2-1 is a better fit for the DNA end. CDR3 length: 16 amino acids. Germline values: CDR1 MNHEY, CDR2 SVGEGT.

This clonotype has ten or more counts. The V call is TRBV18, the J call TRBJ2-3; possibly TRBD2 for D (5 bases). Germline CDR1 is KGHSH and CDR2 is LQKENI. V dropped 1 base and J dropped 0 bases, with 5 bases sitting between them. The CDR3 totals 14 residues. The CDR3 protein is CASSPRESTDTQYF. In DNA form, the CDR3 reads TGTGCCAGCTCACCACGGGAGAGCACAGATACGCAGTATTTT.

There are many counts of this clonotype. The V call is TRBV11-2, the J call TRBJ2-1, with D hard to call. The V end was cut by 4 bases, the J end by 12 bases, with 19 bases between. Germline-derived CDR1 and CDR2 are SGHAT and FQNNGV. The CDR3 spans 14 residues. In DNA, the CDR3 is TGTGCCAGCAGCTCAACCGGGCGTAACATAGGGCAGTTCTTC. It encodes CASSSTGRNIGQFF.

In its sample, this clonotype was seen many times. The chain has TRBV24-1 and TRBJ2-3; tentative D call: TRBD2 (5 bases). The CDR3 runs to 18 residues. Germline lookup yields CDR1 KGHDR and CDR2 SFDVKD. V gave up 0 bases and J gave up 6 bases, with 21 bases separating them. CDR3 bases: TGTGCCACCAGTGATTTGGGGGTTGGCCTAGCAGATCAGGATACGCAGTATTTT. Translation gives CATSDLGVGLADQDTQYF.

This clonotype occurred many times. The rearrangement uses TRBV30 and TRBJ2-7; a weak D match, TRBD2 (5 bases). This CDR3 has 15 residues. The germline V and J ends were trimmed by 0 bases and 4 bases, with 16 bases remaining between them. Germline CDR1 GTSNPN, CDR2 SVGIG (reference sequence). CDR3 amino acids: CAWSVHQVLAYEQYF. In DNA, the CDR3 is TGTGCCTGGAGTGTACATCAGGTCCTAGCTTACGAGCAGTACTTC.

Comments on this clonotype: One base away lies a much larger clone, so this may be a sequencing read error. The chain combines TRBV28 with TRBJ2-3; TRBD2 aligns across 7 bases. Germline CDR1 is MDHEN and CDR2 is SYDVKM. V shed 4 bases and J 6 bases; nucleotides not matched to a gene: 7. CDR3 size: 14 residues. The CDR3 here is CASSSSGTYDTQYF. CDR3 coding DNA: TGTGCCAGCAGTTCTAGCGGCACTTATGATACGCAGTATTTT.

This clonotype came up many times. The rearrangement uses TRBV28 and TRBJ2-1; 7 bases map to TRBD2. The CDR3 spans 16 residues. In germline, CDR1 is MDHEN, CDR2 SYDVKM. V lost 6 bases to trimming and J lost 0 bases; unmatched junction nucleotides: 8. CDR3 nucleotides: TGTGCCAGCAGGGGGAGGGACCTCCCCTCCTACAATGAGCAGTTCTTC. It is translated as CASRGRDLPSYNEQFF. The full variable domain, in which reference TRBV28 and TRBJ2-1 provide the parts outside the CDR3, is DVKVTQSSRYLVKRTGEKVFLECVQDMDHENMFWYRQDPGLGLRLIYFSYDVKMKEKGDIPEGYSVSREKKERFSLILESASTNQTSMYLCASRGRDLPSYNEQFFGPGTRLTVL.

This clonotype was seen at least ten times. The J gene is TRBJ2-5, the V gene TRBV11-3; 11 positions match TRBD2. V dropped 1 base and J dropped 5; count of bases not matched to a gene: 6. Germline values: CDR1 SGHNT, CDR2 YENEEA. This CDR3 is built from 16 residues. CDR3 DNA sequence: TGTGCCAGCAGCTTAGGGACTAGCGGGTTGAGTGAGACCCAGTACTTC. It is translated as CASSLGTSGLSETQYF.

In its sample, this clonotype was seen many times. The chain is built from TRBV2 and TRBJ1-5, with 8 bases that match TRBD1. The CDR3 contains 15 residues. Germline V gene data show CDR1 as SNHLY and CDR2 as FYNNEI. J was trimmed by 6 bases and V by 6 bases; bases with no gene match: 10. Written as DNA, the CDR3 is TGTGCCAGCAGCATACGGACAGGGAGAAGTCAGCCCCAGCATTTT. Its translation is CASSIRTGRSQPQHF.

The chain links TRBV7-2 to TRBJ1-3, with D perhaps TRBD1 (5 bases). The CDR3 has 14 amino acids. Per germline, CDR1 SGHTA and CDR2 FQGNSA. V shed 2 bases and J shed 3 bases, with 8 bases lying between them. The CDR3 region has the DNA TGTGCCAGCAGCTTACAGGGCCGTGGAAACACCATATATTTT. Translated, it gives CASSLQGRGNTIYF. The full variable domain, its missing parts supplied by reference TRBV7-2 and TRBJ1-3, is GAGVSQSPSNKVTEKGKDVELRCDPISGHTALYWYRQSLGQGLEFLIYFQGNSAPDKSGLPSDRFSAERTGGSVSTLTIQRTQQEDSAVYLCASSLQGRGNTIYFGEGSWLTVV.

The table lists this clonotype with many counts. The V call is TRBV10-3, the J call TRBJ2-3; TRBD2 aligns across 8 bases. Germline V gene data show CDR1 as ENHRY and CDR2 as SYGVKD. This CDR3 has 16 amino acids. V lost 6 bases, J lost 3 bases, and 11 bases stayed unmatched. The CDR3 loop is CAISQLAGKSTDTQYF. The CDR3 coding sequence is TGTGCCATCAGCCAATTAGCGGGAAAGTCTACAGATACGCAGTATTTT.

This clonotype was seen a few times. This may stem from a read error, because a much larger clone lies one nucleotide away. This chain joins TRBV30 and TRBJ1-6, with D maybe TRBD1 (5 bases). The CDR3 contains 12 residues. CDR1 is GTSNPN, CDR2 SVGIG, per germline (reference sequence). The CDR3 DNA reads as TGTGCTGGGGACCGCTGGAATCCACCCCTCCACTTT. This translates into CAGDRWNPPLHF.

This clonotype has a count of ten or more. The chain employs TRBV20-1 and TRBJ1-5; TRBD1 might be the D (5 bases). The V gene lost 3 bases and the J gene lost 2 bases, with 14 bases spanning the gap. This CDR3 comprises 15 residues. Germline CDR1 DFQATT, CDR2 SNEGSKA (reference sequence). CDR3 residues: CSARRGGVGNQPQHF. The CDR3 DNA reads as TGCAGTGCTAGGCGGGGGGGAGTTGGCAATCAGCCCCAGCATTTT.

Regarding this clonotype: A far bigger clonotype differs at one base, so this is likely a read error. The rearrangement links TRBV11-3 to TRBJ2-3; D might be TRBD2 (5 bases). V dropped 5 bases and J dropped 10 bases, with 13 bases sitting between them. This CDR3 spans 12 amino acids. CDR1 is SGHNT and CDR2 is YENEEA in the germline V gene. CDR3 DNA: TGTGCCAGCAGCGCCATAGCGAGTGCGCAGTATTTT. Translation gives CASSAIASAQYF. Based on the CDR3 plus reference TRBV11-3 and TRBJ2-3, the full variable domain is EAGVVQSPRYKIIEKKQPVAFWCNPISGHNTLYWYLQNLGQGPELLIRYENEEAVDDSQLPKDRFSAERLKGVDSTLKIQPAELGDSAVYLCASSAIASAQYFGPGTRLTVL.

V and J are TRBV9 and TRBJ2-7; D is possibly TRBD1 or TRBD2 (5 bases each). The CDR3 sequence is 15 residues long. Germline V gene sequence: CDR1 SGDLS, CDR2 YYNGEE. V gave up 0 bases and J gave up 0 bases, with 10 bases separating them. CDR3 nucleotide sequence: TGTGCCAGCAGCGTAGGAGGGACCGTCTCCTACGAGCAGTACTTC. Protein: CASSVGGTVSYEQYF.